Included here is one T cell receptor (beta chain) sequence, with context. Sequencing was performed with immunoSEQ multiplex PCR; in TCRdb, only in-frame clones are kept and a portion is missing. The sample contains some 330,000 clones, about 90% of which appear only once. Enrollees, about 18 to 90 years old, lived in some 24 US areas. This entry belongs to a study of blood T cell repertoires in COVID-19. This receptor was obtained from a man aged 40-55 years in a cohort exposed to, infected with or recovered from COVID-19 (not recorded which). The sequenced sample consisted of PBMCs or T cells enriched from blood (not recorded which).

The CDR3: CASSDLFDASGPQHF. CDR3 bases: TGTGCCAGCAGTGATCTATTTGACGCCTCAGGGCCCCAGCATTTT. The chain uses TRBV28 and TRBJ1-5, with unresolved D. This CDR3 comprises 15 residues. The V gene lost 5 bases and the J gene lost 9 bases, with 20 bases spanning the gap. Looked up from germline, CDR1 is MDHEN and CDR2 is SYDVKM.